Listed below are T cell receptor beta chains from one sample, sequenced in a study of immune evolution from preneoplasia to lung adenocarcinoma. Measured with immunoSEQ multiplex PCR; TCRdb has only the in-frame clones, and not every one. The table lists just under 2,500 clones, around four fifths of them singletons, with 5.4% in the top ten. Sequenced: FFPE invasive lung adenocarcinoma tissue. These receptors were taken from a person aged 60-79 years with invasive lung adenocarcinoma. Each CDR3 is given with its conserved first and last residue. D genes are given only for firm matches. Rows give clone size only sometimes, using once, few, many, or a class for an expanded clone.

>TRBV2|NA|NA|TRBJ2-7
TGTGCCAGCAATCGACAGCCCTACGAGCAGTACTTC
CASNRQPYEQYF
>TRBV5-8|NA|NA|TRBJ2-7
TGTGCCAGCAGCTTCCGGGGGCTGGCCAACGAGCAGTACTTC
CASSFRGLANEQYF
>TRBV5-4|once|TRBD1|TRBJ1-1
TGTGCCATCGCGAAAAGGGCAGGGGGTGTAGACACTGAAGTTTTCTTT
CAIAKRAGGVDTEVFF
>TRBV5-8|NA|NA|TRBJ1-4
TGTGCCAGCAGCTTGTATGATGGTGACGACGTCAGCTTTTTT
CASSLYDGDDVSFF
>TRBV14|few|NA|TRBJ1-1
TGTGCCAGCAGCCACGGACGGGGAGGTGTGGGGAACACTGAAGCTTTCTTT
CASSHGRGGVGNTEAFF
>TRBV20-1|NA|NA|TRBJ2-7
TGCAGTGCCGGTACCTACGAGCAGTACTTC
CSAGTYEQYF
>TRBV4-3|NA|TRBD1|TRBJ2-3
TGCGCCAGCAGCCAGCAAAGGGGGCACGGTACAGATACGCAGTATTTT
CASSQQRGHGTDTQYF
>TRBV5-6|NA|NA|TRBJ1-6
TGTGCCAGCAGCTTTGGGGGGGGGCGGCCCCTCCACTTT
CASSFGGGRPLHF
>TRBV5-1|NA|NA|TRBJ2-3
TGCGCCAGCAGCTTGGACAGTAGCACAGATACGCAGTATTTT
CASSLDSSTDTQYF
>TRBV6-5|NA|NA|TRBJ1-5
TGTGCCAGCAGTTACGGGGGTGGTCAGCCCCAGCATTTT
CASSYGGGQPQHF
>TRBV11-2|NA|NA|TRBJ1-6
TGTGCCAGCAGCTTAATCATCTCGGGTTCACCCCTCCACTTT
CASSLIISGSPLHF
>TRBV19|NA|NA|TRBJ1-6
TGTGCCAGCCAAAATGGGAATTCACCCCTCCACTTT
CASQNGNSPLHF
>TRBV10-2|NA|TRBD2|TRBJ2-2
TGCGCCAGCAGGCCCCTAGCGGGAGTGTCTACCGGGGAGCTGTTTTTT
CASRPLAGVSTGELFF
>TRBV7-8|few|NA|TRBJ2-7
TGTGCCAGCAGCATTCGGGGTATTGGGTACGAGCAGTACTTC
CASSIRGIGYEQYF
>TRBV18|NA|NA|TRBJ1-1
TGTGCCAGCTCACACTTCAGGGGCACTGAAGCTTTCTTT
CASSHFRGTEAFF
>TRBV5-1|NA|TRBD1|TRBJ2-1
TGCGCCAGCAGCGAGGACAGGGGGCATTCGGATGAGCAGTTCTTC
CASSEDRGHSDEQFF
>TRBV6-1|NA|NA|TRBJ2-1
TGTGCCAGCAGTGGAGGGTACAATGAGCAGTTCTTC
CASSGGYNEQFF
>TRBV21-1|NA|NA|TRBJ1-2
TGTGCCAGCAGCAAATCGGCGACGGAATCCTATGGCTACACCTTC
CASSKSATESYGYTF
>TRBV11-2|NA|TRBD1|TRBJ1-4
TGTGCCAGCAGCTTGTACAGGGGTAATGAAAAACTGTTTTTT
CASSLYRGNEKLFF
>TRBV5-1|NA|NA|TRBJ1-1
TGCGCCAGCTCGCCGCCGGCGGACATGAACACTGAAGCTTTCTTT
CASSPPADMNTEAFF
>TRBV7-9|NA|NA|TRBJ1-5
TGTGCCAGCAGCGGCCGGAGGGGGGCCCCGGTTCAGCCCCAGCATTTT
CASSGRRGAPVQPQHF